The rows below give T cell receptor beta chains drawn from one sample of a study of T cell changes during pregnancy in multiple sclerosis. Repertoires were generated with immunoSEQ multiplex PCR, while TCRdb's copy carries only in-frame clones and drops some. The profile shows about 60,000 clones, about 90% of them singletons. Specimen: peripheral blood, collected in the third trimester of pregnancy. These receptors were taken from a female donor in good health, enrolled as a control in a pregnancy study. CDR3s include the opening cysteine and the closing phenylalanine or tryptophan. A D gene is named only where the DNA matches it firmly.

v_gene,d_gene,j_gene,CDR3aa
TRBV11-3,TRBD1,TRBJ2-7,CASSILPGQGRREQYF
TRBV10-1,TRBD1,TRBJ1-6,CASSESTGSNSPLHF
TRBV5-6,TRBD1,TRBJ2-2,CASSPGTGTGELFF
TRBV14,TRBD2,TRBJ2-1,CASSQEWLAGYEQFF
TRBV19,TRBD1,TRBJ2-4,CASSLQPGQGFGIQYF
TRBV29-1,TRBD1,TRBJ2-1,CSVVLGQGKYNEQFF
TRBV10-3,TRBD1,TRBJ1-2,CAIRGQGEGSNYGYTF
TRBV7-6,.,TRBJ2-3,CASSLGGTPTDTQYF
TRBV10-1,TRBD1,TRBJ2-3,CASSEAAGGHQAADTQYF
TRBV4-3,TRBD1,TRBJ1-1,CASSQGRTGHTEAFF
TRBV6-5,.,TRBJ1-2,CASSYSQVLPNYGYTF
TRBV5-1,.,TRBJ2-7,CASSLDRPYEQYF
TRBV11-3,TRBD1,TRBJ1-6,CASSSGTGINSPLHF
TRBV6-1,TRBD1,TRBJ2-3,CASADRGITDTQYF
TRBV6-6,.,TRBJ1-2,CASSEGRGQGYTF
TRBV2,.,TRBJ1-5,CASSGSPGLNQPQHF
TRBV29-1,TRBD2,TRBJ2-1,CSVGLAGVNEQFF
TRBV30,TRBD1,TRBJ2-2,CAWNLDRGSSTGELFF
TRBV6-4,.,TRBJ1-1,CASSEARGTEAFF
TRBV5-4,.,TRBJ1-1,CASSPGGTEAFF
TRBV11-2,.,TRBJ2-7,CASSRTESYEQYF
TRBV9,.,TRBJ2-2,CASSGGGRWNTGELFF
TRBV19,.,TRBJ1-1,CASSIDVSNTEAFF
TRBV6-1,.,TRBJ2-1,CASRGGRGRNNEQFF
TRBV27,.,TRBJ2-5,CASRAGLAETQYF
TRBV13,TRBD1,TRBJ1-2,CASSLGRTGPSYGYTF
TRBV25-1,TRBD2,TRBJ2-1,CASSQTSGTYNEQFF
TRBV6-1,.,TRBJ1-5,CASSEGHSNQPQHF
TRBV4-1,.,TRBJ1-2,CASSRAQGDYGYTF